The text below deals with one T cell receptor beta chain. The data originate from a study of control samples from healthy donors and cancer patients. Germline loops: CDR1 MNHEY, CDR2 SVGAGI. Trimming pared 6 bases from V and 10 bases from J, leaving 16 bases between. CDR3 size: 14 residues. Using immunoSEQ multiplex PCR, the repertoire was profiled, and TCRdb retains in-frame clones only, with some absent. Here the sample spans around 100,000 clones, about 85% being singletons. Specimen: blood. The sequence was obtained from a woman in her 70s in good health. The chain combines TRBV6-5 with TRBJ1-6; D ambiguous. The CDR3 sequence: CASSQGWWESPLHF. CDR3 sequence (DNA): TGTGCCAGCAGCCAAGGGTGGTGGGAATCACCCCTCCACTTT.